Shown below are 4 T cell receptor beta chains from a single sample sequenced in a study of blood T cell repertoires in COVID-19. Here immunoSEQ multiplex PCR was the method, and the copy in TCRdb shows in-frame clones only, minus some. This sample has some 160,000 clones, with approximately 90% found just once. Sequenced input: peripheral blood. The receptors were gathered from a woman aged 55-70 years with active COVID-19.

As DNA, the CDR3 is TGTGCCAGTAGTGCGGGAGCGGGAGTCTACGAGCAGTACTTC. Its protein product is CASSAGAGVYEQYF. The chain combines TRBV19 with TRBJ2-7; 8 nucleotides match TRBD2. Looked up from germline, CDR1 is LNHDA and CDR2 is SQIVND (reference sequence). The J segment lost 3 bases and the V segment lost 5 bases, leaving 6 bases of the junction unmatched. This CDR3 region has 14 residues.

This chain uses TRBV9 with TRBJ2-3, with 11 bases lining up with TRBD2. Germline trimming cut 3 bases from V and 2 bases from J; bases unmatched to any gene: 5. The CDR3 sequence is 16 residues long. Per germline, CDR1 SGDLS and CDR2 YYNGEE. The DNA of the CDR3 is TGTGCCAGCAGCGCTAGACTAGCGGGATTCACAGATACGCAGTATTTT. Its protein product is CASSARLAGFTDTQYF.

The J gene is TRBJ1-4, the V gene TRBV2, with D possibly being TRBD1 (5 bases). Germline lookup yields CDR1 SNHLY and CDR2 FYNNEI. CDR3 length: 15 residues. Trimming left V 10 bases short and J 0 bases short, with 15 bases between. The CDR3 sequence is CATVPGLATNEKLFF. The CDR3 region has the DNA TGTGCCACCGTCCCAGGGCTTGCAACTAATGAAAAACTGTTTTTT.

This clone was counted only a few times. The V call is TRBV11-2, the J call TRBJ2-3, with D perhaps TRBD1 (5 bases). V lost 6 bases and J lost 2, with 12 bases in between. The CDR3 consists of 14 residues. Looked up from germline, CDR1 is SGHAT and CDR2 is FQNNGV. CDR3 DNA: TGTGCCAGCAGTCCGTGGGGCACCACAGATACGCAGTATTTT. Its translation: CASSPWGTTDTQYF.